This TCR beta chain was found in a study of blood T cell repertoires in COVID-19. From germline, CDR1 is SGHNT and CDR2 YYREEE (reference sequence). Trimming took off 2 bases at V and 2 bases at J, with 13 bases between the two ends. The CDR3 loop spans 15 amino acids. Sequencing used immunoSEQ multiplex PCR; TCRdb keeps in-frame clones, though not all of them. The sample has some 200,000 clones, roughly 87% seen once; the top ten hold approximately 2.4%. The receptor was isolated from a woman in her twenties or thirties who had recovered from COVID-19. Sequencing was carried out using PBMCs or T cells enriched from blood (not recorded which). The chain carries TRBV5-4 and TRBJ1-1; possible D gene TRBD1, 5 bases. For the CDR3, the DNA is TGTGCCAGCAGCTTAGGAGGGGCGCAAAACACTGAAGCTTTCTTT. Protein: CASSLGGAQNTEAFF.